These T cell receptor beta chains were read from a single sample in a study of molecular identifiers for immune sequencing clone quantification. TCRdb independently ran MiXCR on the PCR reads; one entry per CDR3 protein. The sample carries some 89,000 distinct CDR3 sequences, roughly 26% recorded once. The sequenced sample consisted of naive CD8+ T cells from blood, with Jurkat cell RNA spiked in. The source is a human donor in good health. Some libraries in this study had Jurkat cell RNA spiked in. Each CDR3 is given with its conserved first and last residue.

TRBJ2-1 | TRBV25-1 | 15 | CASSSGGGTYNEQFF
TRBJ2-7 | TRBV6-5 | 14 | CASSYSGDGNEQYF
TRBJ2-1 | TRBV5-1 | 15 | CASSLERGRDNEQFF
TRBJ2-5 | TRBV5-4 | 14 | CASSIGGSPETQYF
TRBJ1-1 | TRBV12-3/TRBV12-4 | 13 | CASTAVRGTEAFF
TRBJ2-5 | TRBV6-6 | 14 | CASSYSEGFETQYF
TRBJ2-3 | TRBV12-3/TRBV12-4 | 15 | CASSLAEVLTDTQYF
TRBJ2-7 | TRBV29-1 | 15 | CSVEDRLPGQGEQYF
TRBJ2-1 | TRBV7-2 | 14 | CASSLIIPRGEQFF
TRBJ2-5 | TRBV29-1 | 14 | CSVEGGPPHGIQYF
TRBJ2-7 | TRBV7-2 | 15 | CASSPIRTGSYEQYF
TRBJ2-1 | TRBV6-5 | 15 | CASSYGTPRSNEQFF
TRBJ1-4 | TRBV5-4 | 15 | CASSENRGIGEKLFF